This record looks at one T cell receptor (beta chain) sequence and its context. Its antigen is unidentified. The data derive from a study of shared clonotypes between healthy human individuals. The germline CDR1 and CDR2 sequences are SGHNT and YENEEA. This CDR3 has 15 residues. Trimming took off 1 base at V and 5 bases at J, with 14 bases between the two ends. Ten immunoSEQ deep assay plates held the unsorted PBMC DNA. Profiling relied on immunoSEQ multiplex PCR, and the TCRdb table lists in-frame clones only, not all of them. The table lists about half a million clones, 65% to 85% of them singletons. Study outcomes and limitations: Tissue TCR repertoires likely differ from these blood-only repertoires.

Source material: PBMCs. The TCR was taken from a woman in her thirties or forties in good health. Some clones in this sample may be carry-over from other donors' samples. J is TRBJ2-5 and V is TRBV11-3, with D possibly matching TRBD2 (6 bases). CDR3 amino acids: CASSLGETSSETQYF. For the CDR3, the DNA is TGTGCCAGCAGCTTAGGCGAAACTAGCAGCGAGACCCAGTACTTC. Complete variable domain (other parts from reference TRBV11-3 and TRBJ2-5): EAGVVQSPRYKIIEKKQPVAFWCNPISGHNTLYWYLQNLGQGPELLIRYENEEAVDDSQLPKDRFSAERLKGVDSTLKIQPAELGDSAVYLCASSLGETSSETQYFGPGTRLLVL.